This T cell receptor beta chain was found in a study of T cells in Graves' hyperthyroidism and ophthalmopathy. This clonotype has a handful of counts. Amplification of TCR beta CDR3 regions was performed using RNA transcripts as template. The primer set for the first-round RT-PCR of the TCR CDR3 was HTBI. Using its own MiXCR run on the multiplex PCR reads, TCRdb lists one record per CDR3 protein. The table records approximately 690,000 distinct CDR3 sequences, more than 12% of them present only once. The V end lost 2 bases, the J end lost 3 bases, and 14 bases lay between the germline ends. Germline CDR1 SEHNR, CDR2 FQNEAQ (reference sequence). The CDR3 has 15 amino acids.

The sequence derives from a woman aged 50 to 65 with Graves' ophthalmopathy. Sequencing input: blood. The chain is built from TRBV7-9 and TRBJ2-7; D is uncertain. The CDR3 DNA sequence: TGTGCCAGCAGCTTATCAGCCGTTATAGACTACGAGCAGTACTTC. Residues: CASSLSAVIDYEQYF. The full variable domain, with the rest looked up from reference TRBV7-9 and TRBJ2-7, is DTGVSQNPRHKITKRGQNVTFRCDPISEHNRLYWYRQTLGQGPEFLTYFQNEAQLEKSRLLSDRFSAERPKGSFSTLEIQRTEQGDSAMYLCASSLSAVIDYEQYFGPGTRLTVT.